Sequencing of this T cell receptor beta chain was carried out in a study of cytomegalovirus exposure and HLA in healthy donors. Overall study findings and caveats: Per a later analysis, roughly 17,000 TCR beta sequences showed association with HLA alleles at 0.05 false discovery rate. Productive status was seen about 87% or about 30% of the time for most TCR beta V segments in an earlier analysis. When the data were analyzed later, several of the most significant clusters appeared to be linked to common viral pathogens.

The PCR ran on 60 Vbeta and 13 Jbeta primers. Only in-frame clones appear in the TCRdb table, and some are missing; sequencing was by immunoSEQ multiplex PCR. The data show about 190,000 clones, with over 65% seen just once and roughly 3.1% held by the top ten. With regard to this clone: Its antigen remains unidentified.

The donors (healthy individuals) were bone marrow donors. The ends lost 1 base at V and 0 bases at J; junction bases unmatched: 4. Germline CDR1 reads SGHTA; CDR2 reads FQGTGA. This CDR3 region has 18 residues. This receptor was identified in a man aged 35 to 55 in good health and CMV-seropositive. The material sequenced was PBMCs. The rearrangement links TRBV7-3 to TRBJ2-2; 11 nucleotides align to TRBD2. CDR3 loop: CASSLIGLAGTNTGELFF. In nucleotides, the CDR3 is TGTGCCAGCAGCTTAATCGGACTAGCGGGTACGAACACCGGGGAGCTGTTTTTT.